This TCR beta chain comes out of a study of cytotoxic CD8 clonotypes in ibrutinib-treated CLL. Study-wide results and limits: Patients had baseline clonality above age-matched healthy donors, and this clonality moved with circulating CD8+ T-cell counts.

Worth noting for this clone: Its antigen is unknown.

Generated by immunoSEQ multiplex PCR, the TCRdb table keeps only in-frame clones and is missing some. The sample has under 300,000 clones, approximately 79% seen once. The CDR3 runs to 15 residues. V was trimmed by 4 bases and J by 2 bases, leaving 15 bases between them. Germline V gene data show CDR1 as SGHAT and CDR2 as FQNNGV. The V call is TRBV11-2, the J call TRBJ2-7; the D gene is possibly TRBD2 (5 bases). The sequenced sample was PBMCs, obtained at disease progression, from a patient treated with ibrutinib. This sequence originates from a human donor with chronic lymphocytic leukemia. CDR3 coding DNA: TGTGCCAGCAGCTCGGAAGCCGGAGGTCCCTACGAGCAGTACTTC. Translated, it gives CASSSEAGGPYEQYF.